Listed below are T cell receptor beta chains from one sample, sequenced in a study of T cell responses to AZD1222 COVID-19 vaccine. TCRdb keeps only in-frame clones here, not all; method: immunoSEQ multiplex PCR. The sample holds about 57,000 clones, approximately 84% seen once. The sample here was peripheral blood, taken on day 0 of AZD1222 vaccination. Receptors originate from an adult in good health. Each CDR3 is given without its conserved first and last residue.

v_call: TRBV19
cdr3_aa: ASSEDRGNTEAF

v_call: TRBV7-9
cdr3_aa: ASSSAGTSVAYEQY

v_call: TRBV6-5
cdr3_aa: ASSYSIRDGEQY

v_call: TRBV24-1
cdr3_aa: ATSDPNRGHYEQY

v_call: TRBV28
cdr3_aa: ASSFSGNYEQY

v_call: TRBV7-2
cdr3_aa: ASSRPPNTEAF

v_call: TRBV4-1
cdr3_aa: ASSQAATGASGNTIY

v_call: TRBV6-6
cdr3_aa: ASSPPRGGGNTEAF

v_call: TRBV7-9
cdr3_aa: ASSLVGDPGQYEQY

v_call: TRBV11-2
cdr3_aa: ASSLGTGMQPQH

v_call: TRBV6-5
cdr3_aa: ASSPTGGNTEAF

v_call: TRBV28
cdr3_aa: ASPLAGDNEQF

v_call: TRBV7-2
cdr3_aa: PGGGAGSYNEQF

v_call: TRBV4-3
cdr3_aa: ASSQDAGLLPQPYEQY

v_call: TRBV29-1
cdr3_aa: SVEDWANTGELF

v_call: TRBV3-1/TRBV3-2
cdr3_aa: ASRLTGGAWNTEAF

v_call: TRBV7-9
cdr3_aa: ASSLEYRLEGAGELF

v_call: TRBV19
cdr3_aa: ASSITGSGTYEQY

v_call: TRBV6-6
cdr3_aa: ASSYLGLGTDTQY

v_call: TRBV10-3
cdr3_aa: AISRDSNQPQH

v_call: TRBV6-2/TRBV6-3
cdr3_aa: ASSSTPDSGNTIY

v_call: TRBV6-1
cdr3_aa: ASSEPPSYNEQF

v_call: TRBV6-1
cdr3_aa: ASSEGGVEQY

v_call: TRBV25-1
cdr3_aa: ASSALDWRGNTIY

v_call: TRBV7-2
cdr3_aa: ASSSQGQGNSPLH

v_call: TRBV5-4
cdr3_aa: ASSLAGTGGEKLF

v_call: TRBV7-2
cdr3_aa: ASSLHGLATYEQY